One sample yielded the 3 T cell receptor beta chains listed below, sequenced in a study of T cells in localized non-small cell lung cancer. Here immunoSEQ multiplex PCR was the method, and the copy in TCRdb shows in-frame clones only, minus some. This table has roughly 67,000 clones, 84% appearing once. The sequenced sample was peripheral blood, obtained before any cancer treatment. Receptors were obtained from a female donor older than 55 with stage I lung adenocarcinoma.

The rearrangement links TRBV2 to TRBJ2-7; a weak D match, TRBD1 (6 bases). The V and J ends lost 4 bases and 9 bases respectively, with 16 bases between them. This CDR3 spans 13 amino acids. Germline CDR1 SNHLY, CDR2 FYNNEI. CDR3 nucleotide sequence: TGTGCCAGCAGTGGGGTTCAAGAGGGGGTGCAGTACTTC. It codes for CASSGVQEGVQYF.

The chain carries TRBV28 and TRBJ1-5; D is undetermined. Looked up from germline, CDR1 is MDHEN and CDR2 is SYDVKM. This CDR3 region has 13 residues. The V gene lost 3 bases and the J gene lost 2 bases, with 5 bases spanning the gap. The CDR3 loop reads CASSLVGNQPQHF. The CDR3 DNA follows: TGTGCCAGCAGTTTGGTAGGCAATCAGCCCCAGCATTTT. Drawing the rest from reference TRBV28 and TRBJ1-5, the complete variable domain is DVKVTQSSRYLVKRTGEKVFLECVQDMDHENMFWYRQDPGLGLRLIYFSYDVKMKEKGDIPEGYSVSREKKERFSLILESASTNQTSMYLCASSLVGNQPQHFGDGTRLSIL.

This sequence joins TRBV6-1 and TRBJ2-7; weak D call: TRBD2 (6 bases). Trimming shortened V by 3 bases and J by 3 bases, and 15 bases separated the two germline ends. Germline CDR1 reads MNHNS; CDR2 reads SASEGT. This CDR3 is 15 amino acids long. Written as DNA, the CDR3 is TGTGCCAGCAGTGACGCGGGACGTAAAGACTACGAGCAGTACTTC. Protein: CASSDAGRKDYEQYF.